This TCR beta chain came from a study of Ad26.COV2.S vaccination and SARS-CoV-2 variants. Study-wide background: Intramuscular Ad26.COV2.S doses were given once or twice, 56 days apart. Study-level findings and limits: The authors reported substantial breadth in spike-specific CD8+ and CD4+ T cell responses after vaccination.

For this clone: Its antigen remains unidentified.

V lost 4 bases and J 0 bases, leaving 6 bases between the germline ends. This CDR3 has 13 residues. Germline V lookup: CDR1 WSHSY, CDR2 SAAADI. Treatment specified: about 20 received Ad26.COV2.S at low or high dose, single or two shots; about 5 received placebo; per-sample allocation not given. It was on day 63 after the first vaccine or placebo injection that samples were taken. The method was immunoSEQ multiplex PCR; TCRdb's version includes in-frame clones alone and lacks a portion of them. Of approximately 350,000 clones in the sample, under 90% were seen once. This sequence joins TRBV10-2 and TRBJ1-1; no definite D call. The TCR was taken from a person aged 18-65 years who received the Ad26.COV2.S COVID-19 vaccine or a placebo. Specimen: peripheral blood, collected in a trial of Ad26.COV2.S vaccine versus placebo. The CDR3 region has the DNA TGCGCCAGCAGTGGCACGATGAACACTGAAGCTTTCTTT. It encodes CASSGTMNTEAFF.